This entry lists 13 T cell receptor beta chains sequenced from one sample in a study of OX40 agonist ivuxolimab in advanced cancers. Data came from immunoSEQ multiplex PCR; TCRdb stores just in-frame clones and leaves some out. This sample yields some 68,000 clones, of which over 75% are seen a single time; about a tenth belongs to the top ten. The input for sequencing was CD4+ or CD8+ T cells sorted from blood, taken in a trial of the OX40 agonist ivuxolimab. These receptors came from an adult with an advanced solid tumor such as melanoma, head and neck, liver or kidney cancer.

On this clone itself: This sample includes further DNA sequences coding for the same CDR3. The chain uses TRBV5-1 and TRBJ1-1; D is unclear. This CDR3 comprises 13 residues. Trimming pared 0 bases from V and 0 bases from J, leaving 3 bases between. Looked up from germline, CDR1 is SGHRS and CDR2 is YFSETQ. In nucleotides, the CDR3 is TGCGCCAGCAGCTTGGAGTTGAACACTGAAGCTTTCTTT. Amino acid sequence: CASSLELNTEAFF.

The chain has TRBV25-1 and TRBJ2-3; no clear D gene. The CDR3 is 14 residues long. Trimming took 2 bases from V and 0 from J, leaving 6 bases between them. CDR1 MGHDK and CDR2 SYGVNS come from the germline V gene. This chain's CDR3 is CASSERVSTDTQYF. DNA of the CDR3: TGTGCCAGCAGTGAAAGGGTGAGCACAGATACGCAGTATTTT. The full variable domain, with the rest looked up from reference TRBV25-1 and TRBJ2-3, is EADIYQTPRYLVIGTGKKITLECSQTMGHDKMYWYQQDPGMELHLIHYSYGVNSTEKGDLSSESTVSRIRTEHFPLTLESARPSHTSQYLCASSERVSTDTQYFGPGTRLTVL.

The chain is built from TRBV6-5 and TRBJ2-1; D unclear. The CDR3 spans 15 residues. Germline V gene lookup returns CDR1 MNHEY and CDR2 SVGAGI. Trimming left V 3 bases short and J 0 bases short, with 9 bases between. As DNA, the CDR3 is TGTGCCAGCAGTTATCGGTCTTTCTCCTACAATGAGCAGTTCTTC. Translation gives CASSYRSFSYNEQFF.

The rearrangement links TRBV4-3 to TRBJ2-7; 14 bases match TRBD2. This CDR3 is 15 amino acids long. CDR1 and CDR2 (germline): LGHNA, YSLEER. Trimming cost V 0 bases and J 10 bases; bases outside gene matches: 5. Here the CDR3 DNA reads TGCGCCAGCAGCCAAGACCCCGGACTAGCGGGGGGACAGTACTTC. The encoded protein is CASSQDPGLAGGQYF.

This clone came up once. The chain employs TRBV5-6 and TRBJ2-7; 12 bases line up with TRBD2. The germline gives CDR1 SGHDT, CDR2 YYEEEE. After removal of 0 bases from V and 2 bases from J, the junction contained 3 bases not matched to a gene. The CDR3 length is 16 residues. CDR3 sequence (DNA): TGTGCCAGCAGCTTGGTGACTAGCGGGAGAGCCTACGAGCAGTACTTC. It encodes CASSLVTSGRAYEQYF.

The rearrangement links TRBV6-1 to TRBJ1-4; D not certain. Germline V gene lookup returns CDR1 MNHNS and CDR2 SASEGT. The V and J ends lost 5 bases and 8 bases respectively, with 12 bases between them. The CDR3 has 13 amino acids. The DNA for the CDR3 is TGTGCCAGCAGTCTACTAATAGGGGAAAAACTGTTTTTT. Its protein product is CASSLLIGEKLFF.

This CDR3 reads CASSLVGETTDTQYF. CDR3 bases: TGTGCCAGCAGCTTGGTAGGTGAAACAACAGATACGCAGTATTTT. V is TRBV5-6 and J is TRBJ2-3; D not certain. The CDR3 consists of 15 residues. V lost 0 bases, J lost 3 bases, and 11 bases lay in between. The germline V gene encodes CDR1 SGHDT and CDR2 YYEEEE.

The CDR3 here is CASSPREINQPQHF. CDR3 nucleotides: TGTGCCAGCAGCCCCCGGGAAATCAATCAGCCCCAGCATTTT. The chain joins TRBV5-8 to TRBJ1-5; D remains unclear. This CDR3 contains 14 residues. V was shortened by 4 bases and J by 3 bases, with 11 bases between the two germline ends. Germline V CDR1 and CDR2: SGHTS, YDEGEE.

CDR3 in DNA: TGTGCCAGCAGCGCTGCTGGGGCGCGAAGAGAGACCCAGTACTTC. Translated: CASSAAGARRETQYF. The chain recombines TRBV7-2 with TRBJ2-5, with D possibly TRBD1 on 5 matching bases. This CDR3 has 15 residues. CDR1 SGHTA and CDR2 FQGNSA come from the germline V gene. V was shortened by 5 bases and J by 4 bases, with 17 bases between the two germline ends.

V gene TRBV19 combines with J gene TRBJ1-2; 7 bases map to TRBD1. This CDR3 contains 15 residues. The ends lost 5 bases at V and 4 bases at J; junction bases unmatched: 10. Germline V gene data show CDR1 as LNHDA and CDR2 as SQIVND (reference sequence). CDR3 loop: CASSYGTEQGYGYTF. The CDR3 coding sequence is TGTGCCAGTAGTTACGGGACAGAACAAGGCTATGGCTACACCTTC.

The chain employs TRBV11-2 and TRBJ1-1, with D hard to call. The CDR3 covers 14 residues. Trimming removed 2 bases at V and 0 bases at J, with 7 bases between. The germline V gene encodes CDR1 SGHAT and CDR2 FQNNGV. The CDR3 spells CASSLTVMNTEAFF. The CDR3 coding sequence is TGTGCCAGCAGCTTAACAGTAATGAACACTGAAGCTTTCTTT.

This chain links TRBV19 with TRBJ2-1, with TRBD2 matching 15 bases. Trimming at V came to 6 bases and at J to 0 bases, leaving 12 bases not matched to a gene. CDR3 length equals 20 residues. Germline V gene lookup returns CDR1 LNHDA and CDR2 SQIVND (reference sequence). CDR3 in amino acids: CASRRWLGTSGGSSYNEQFF. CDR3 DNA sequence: TGTGCCAGTAGACGTTGGCTGGGGACTAGCGGGGGGAGCTCCTACAATGAGCAGTTCTTC.

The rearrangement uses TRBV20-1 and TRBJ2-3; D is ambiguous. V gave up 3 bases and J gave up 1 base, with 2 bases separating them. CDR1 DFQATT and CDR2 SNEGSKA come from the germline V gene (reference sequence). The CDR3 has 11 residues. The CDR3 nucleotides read TGCAGTGCTAGGCGCACAGATACGCAGTATTTT. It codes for CSARRTDTQYF.